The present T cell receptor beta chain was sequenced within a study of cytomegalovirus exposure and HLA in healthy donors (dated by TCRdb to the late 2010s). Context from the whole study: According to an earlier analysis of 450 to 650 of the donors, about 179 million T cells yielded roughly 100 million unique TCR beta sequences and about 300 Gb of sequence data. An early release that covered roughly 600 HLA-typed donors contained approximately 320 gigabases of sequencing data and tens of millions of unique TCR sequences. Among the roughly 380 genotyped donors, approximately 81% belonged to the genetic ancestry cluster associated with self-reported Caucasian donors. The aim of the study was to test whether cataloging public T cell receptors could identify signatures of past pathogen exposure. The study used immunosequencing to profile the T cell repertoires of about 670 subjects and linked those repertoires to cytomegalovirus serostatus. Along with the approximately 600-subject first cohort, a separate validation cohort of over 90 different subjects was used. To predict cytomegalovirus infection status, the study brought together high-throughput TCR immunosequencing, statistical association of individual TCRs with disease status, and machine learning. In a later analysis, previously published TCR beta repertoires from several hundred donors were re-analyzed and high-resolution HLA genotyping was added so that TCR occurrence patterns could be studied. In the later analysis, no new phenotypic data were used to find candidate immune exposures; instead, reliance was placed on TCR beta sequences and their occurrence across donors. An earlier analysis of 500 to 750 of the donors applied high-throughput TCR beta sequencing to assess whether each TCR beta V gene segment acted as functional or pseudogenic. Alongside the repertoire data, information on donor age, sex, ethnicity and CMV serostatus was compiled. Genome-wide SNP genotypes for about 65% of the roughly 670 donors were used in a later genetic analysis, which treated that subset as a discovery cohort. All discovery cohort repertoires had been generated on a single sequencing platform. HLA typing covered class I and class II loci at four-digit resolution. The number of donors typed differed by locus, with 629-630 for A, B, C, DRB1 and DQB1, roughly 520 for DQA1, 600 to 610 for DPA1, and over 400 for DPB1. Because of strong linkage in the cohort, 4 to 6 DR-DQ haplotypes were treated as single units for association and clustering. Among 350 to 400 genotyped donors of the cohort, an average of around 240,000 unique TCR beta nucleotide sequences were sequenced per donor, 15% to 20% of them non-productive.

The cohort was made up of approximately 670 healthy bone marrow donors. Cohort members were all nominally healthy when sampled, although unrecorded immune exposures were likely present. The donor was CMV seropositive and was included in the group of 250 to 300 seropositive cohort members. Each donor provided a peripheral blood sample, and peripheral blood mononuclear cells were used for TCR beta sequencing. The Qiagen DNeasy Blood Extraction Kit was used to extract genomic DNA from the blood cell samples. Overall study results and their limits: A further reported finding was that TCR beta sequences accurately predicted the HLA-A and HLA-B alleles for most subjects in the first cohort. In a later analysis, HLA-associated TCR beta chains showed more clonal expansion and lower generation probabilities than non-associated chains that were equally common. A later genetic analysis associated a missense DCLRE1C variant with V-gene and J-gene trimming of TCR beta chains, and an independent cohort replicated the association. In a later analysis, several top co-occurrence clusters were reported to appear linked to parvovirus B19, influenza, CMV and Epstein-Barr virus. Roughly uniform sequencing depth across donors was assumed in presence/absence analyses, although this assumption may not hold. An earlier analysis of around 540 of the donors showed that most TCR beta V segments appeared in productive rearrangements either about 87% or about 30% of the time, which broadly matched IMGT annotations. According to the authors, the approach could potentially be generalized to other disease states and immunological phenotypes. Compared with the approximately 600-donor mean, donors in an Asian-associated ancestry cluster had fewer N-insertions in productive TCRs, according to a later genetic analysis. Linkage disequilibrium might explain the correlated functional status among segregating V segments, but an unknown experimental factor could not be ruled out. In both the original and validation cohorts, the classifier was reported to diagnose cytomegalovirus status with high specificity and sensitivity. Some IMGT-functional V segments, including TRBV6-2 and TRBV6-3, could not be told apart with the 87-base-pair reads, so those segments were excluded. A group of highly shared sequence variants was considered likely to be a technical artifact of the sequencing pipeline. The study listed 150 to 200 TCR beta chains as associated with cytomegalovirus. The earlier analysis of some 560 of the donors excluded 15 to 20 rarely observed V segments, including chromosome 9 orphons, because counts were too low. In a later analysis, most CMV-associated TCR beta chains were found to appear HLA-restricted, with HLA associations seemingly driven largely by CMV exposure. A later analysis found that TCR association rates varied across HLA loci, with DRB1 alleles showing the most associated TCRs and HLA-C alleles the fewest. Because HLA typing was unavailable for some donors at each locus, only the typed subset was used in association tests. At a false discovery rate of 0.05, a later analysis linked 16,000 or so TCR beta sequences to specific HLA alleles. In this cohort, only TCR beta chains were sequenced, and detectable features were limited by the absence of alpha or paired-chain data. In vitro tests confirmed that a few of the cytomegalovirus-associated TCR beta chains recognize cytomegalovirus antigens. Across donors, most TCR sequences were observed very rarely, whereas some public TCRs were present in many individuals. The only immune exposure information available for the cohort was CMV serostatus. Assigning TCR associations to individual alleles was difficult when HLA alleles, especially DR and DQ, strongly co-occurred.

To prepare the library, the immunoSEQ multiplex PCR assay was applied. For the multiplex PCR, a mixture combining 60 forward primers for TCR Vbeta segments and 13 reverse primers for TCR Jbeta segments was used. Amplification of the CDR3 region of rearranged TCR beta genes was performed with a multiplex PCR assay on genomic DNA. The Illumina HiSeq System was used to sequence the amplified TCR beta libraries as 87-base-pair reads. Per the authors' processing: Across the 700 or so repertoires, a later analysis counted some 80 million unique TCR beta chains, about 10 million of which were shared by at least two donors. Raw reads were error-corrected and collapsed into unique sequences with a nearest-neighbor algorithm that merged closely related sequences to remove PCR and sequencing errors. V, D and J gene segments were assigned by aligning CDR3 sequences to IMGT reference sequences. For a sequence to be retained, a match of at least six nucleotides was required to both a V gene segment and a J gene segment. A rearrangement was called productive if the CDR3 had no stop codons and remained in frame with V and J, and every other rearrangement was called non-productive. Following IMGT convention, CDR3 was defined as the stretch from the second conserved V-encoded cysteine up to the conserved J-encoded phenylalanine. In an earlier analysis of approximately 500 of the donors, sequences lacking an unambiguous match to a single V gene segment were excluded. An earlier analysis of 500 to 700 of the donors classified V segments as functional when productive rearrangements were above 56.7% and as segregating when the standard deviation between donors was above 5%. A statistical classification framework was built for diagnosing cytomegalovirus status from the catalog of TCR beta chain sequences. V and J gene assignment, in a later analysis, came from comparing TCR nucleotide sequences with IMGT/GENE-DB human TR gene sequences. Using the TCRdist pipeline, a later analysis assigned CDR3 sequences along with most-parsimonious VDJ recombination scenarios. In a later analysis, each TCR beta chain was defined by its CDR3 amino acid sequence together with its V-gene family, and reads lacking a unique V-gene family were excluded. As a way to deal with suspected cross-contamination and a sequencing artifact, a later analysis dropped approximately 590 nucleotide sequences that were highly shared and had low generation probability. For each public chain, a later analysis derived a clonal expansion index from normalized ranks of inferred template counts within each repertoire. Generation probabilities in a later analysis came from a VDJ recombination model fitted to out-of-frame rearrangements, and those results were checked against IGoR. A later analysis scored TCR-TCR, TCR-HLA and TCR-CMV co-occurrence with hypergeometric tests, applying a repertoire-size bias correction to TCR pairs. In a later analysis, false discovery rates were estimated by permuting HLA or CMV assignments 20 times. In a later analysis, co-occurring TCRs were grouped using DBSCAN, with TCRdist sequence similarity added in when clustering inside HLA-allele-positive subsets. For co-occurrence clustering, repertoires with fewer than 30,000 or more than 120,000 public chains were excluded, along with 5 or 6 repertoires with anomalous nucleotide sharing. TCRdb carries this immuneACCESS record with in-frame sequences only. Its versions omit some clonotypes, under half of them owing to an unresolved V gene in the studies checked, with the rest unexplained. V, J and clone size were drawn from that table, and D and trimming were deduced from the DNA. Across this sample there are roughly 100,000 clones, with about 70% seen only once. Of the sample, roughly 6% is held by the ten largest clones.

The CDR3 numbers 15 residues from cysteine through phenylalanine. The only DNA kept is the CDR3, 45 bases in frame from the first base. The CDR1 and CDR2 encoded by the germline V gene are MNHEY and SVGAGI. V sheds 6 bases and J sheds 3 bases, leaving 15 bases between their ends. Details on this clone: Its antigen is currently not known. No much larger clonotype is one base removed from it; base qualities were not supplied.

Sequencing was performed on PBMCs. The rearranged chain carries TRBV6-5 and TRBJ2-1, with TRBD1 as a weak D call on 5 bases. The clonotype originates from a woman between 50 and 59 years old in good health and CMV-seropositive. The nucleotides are TGTGCCAGCAGACGATCAGGGATGAACTACAATGAGCAGTTCTTC. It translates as CASRRSGMNYNEQFF.